This TCR beta chain was retrieved from a study of regulatory T cells in long-lasting Graves disease. Trimming left V 1 base short and J 2 bases short, with 6 bases between. CDR1 is DFQATT and CDR2 is SNEGSKA in the germline V gene (reference sequence). This CDR3 spans 12 amino acids. Time point in this sample: newly diagnosed GD, antithyroid drugs for less than 3 months. The TCR library was made from RNA extracted from PBMCs. This clonotype was observed many times. Its target is not known. The study's findings and limits: With persistent disease, TRBV28, TRBJ1-2 and TRBJ2-5 were the favored segments. Those with persistent Graves' had less TCR diversity than newly diagnosed patients.

To make TCR beta libraries, researchers used iRepertoire HTBI primers and Arm-PCR of CDR3 regions. Each CDR3 protein gets one entry after TCRdb re-called the multiplex PCR reads with MiXCR. The table lists about 540,000 distinct CDR3 sequences, 13% of them singletons. In addition, the sample was reused for a study of T cells in Graves' hyperthyroidism and ophthalmopathy. That paper states: No progression to ophthalmopathy during 18 months of follow-up defined stable disease. First-round RT-PCR targeting the TCR CDR3 was performed with the HTBI primer set.

This TCR derives from a man aged 30-40 years with Graves disease. The chain combines TRBV20-1 with TRBJ2-7; tentatively, D is TRBD1 (5 bases). Here the sequenced sample was peripheral blood mononuclear cells (PBMCs), taken at new diagnosis, from a patient treated with antithyroid drugs. Here the CDR3 reads CSARGQTYEQYF. DNA for the CDR3: TGCAGTGCTAGAGGACAGACCTACGAGCAGTACTTC.